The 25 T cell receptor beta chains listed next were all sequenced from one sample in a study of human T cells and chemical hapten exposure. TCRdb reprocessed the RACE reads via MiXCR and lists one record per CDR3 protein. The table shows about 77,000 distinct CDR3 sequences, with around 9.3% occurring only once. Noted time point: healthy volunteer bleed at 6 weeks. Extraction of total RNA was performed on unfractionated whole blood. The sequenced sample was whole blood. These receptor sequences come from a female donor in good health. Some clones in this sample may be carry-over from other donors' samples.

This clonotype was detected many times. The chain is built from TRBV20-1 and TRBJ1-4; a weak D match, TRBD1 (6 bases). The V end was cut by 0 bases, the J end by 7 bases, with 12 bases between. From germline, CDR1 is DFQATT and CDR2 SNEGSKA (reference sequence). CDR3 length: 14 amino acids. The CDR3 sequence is CSARDDRIIEKLFF. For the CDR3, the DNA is TGCAGTGCTAGAGATGACAGGATAATTGAAAAACTGTTTTTT.

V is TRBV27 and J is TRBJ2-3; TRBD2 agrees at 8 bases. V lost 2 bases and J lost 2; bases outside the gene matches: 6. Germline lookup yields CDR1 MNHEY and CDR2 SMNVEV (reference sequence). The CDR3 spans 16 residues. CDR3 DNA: TGTGCCAGCAGTTTACTGGGACTAGGAAACACAGATACGCAGTATTTT. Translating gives CASSLLGLGNTDTQYF.

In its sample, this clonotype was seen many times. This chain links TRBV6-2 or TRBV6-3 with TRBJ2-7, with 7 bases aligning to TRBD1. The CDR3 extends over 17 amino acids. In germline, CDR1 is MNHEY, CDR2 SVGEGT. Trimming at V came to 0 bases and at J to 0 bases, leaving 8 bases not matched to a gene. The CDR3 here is CASSYSFGTDFSYEQYF. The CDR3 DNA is TGTGCCAGCAGTTACTCGTTCGGGACAGATTTCTCCTACGAGCAGTACTTC.

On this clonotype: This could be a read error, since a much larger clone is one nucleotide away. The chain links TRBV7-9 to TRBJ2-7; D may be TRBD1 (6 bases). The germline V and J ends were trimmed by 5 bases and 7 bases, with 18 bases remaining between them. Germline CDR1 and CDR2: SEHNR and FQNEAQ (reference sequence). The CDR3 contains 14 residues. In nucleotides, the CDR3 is TGTGCCAGCAGCCGGGCGACTCAGGGGTGGGAGCAGTACTTC. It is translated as CASSRATQGWEQYF.

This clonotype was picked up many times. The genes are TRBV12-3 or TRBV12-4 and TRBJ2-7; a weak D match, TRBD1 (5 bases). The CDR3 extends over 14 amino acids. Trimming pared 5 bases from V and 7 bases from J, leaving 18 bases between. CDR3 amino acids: CASSRGTRMGEQYF. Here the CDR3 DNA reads TGTGCCAGCAGTAGGGGCACCCGTATGGGGGAGCAGTACTTC.

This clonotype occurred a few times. CDR3 amino acids: CASRGLDTQYF. The CDR3 nucleotides read TGTGCCAGCAGGGGGCTAGATACGCAGTATTTT. This chain uses TRBV2 with TRBJ2-3; D possibly corresponds to TRBD1 (5 bases). The germline V and J ends were trimmed by 6 bases and 5 bases, with 6 bases remaining between them. Germline CDR1 SNHLY, CDR2 FYNNEI. The CDR3 runs 11 residues.

CDR3 DNA: TGTGCCAGCAGCTCACAGGCCAGGCTGAGCTCTGGGGCCAACGTCCTGACTTTC. Residues: CASSSQARLSSGANVLTF. V gene TRBV7-9 combines with J gene TRBJ2-6; TRBD1 is a possible D gene (5 bases). Germline-derived CDR1 and CDR2 are SEHNR and FQNEAQ (reference sequence). The CDR3 consists of 18 residues. V was shortened by 4 bases and J by 0 bases, with 16 bases between the two germline ends.

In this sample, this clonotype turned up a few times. CDR3 residues: CASSRPGQGREKLFF. The CDR3 nucleotides read TGTGCCAGCAGCCGTCCGGGACAGGGACGGGAAAAACTGTTTTTT. V gene TRBV7-9 combines with J gene TRBJ1-4; 9 nucleotides match TRBD1. Per germline, CDR1 SEHNR and CDR2 FQNEAQ (reference sequence). J was trimmed by 8 bases and V by 5 bases; bases with no gene match: 9. The CDR3 runs to 15 residues.

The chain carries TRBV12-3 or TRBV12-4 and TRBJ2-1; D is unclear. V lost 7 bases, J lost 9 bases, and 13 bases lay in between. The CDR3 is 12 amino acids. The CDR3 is CASIQTPGEQFF. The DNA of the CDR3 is TGTGCCAGCATTCAAACCCCTGGTGAGCAGTTCTTC.

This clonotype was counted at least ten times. CDR3 nucleotide sequence: TGCAGTGCTTCCGGGACAGGGGGCCCCACAGATACGCAGTATTTT. Translation: CSASGTGGPTDTQYF. The chain is built from TRBV20-1 and TRBJ2-3; 12 positions match TRBD1. CDR1 is DFQATT, CDR2 SNEGSKA, per germline (reference sequence). Trimming removed 5 bases from V and 2 bases from J; junction bases left unmatched: 5. The CDR3 spans 15 residues.

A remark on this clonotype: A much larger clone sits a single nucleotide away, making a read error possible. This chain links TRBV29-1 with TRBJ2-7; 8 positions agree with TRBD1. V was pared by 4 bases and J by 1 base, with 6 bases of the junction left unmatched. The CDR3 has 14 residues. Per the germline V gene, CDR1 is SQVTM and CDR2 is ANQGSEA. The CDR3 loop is CSVGGGTGSYEQYF. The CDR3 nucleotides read TGCAGCGTTGGAGGCGGGACAGGTTCCTACGAGCAGTACTTC.

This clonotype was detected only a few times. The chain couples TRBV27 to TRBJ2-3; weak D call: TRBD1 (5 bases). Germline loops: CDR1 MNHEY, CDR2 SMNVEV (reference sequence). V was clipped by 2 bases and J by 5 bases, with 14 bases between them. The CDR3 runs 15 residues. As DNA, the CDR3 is TGTGCCAGCAGTTTAAGTGCAGGGATTGGAGATACGCAGTATTTT. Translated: CASSLSAGIGDTQYF.

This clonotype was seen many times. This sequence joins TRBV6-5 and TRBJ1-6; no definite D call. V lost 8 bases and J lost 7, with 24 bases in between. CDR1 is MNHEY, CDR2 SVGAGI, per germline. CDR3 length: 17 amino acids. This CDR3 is CASGRKLSELTNSPLHF. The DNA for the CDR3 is TGTGCCAGCGGCCGGAAATTGAGCGAGCTTACGAATTCACCCCTCCACTTT.

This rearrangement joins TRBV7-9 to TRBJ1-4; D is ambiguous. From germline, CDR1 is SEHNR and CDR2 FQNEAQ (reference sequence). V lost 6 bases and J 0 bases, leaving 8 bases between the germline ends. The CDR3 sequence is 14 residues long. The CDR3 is CASRAASTNEKLFF. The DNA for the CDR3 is TGTGCCAGCAGGGCAGCGTCAACTAATGAAAAACTGTTTTTT.

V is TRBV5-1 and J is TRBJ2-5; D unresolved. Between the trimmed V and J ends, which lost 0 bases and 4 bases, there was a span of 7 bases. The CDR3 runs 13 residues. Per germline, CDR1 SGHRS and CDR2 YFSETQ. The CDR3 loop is CASSLVLGETQYF. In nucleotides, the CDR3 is TGCGCCAGCAGCTTGGTTCTAGGAGAGACCCAGTACTTC.

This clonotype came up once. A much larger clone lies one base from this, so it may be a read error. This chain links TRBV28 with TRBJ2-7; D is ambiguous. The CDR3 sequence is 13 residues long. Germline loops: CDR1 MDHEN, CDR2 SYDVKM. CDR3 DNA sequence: TGTGCCAGCAGTTCACACAGCTCCGACGAGCAGTACTTC. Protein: CASSSHSSDEQYF.

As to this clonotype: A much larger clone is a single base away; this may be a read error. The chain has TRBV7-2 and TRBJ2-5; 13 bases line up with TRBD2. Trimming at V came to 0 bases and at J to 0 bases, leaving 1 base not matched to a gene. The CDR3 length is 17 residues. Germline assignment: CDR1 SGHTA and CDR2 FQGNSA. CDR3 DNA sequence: TGTGCCAGCAGCTTAGCCGGGACTAGCGGGGACCAAGAGACCCAGTACTTC. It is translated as CASSLAGTSGDQETQYF.

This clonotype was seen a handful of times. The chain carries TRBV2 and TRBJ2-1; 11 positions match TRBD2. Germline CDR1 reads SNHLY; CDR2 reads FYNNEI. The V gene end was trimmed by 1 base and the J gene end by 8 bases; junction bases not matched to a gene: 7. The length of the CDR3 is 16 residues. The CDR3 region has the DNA TGTGCCAGCAGTGAAGGGGCTAGCGGGGGGTTGGATGAGCAGTTCTTC. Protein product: CASSEGASGGLDEQFF.

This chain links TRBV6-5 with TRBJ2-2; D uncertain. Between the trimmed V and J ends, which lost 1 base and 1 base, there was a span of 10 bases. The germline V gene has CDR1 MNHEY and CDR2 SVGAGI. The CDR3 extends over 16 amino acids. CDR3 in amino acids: CASSYLGIWNTGELFF. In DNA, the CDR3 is TGTGCCAGCAGTTACTTGGGTATCTGGAACACCGGGGAGCTGTTTTTT.

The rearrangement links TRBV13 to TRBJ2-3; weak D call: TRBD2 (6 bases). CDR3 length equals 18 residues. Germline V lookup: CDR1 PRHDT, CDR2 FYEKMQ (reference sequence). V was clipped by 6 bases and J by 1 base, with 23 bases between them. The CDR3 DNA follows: TGTGCCAGCAGTCCGGGGCCAGCGGGCCAGTATCGCACAGATACGCAGTATTTT. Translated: CASSPGPAGQYRTDTQYF.

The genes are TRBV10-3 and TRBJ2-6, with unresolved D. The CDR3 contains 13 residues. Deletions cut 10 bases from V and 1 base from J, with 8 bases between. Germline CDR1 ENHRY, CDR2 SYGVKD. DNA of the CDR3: TGTGCCACAGACTCTTCTGGGGCCAACGTCCTGACTTTC. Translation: CATDSSGANVLTF.

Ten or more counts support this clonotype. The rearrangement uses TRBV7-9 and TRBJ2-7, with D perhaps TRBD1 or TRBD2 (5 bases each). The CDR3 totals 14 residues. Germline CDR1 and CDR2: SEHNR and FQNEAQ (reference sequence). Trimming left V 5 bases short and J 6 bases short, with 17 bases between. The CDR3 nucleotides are TGTGCCAGCAGCCCACAGGAGGCCTCGCGCGAGCAGTACTTC. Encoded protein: CASSPQEASREQYF. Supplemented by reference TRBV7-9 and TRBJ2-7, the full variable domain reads DTGVSQNPRHKITKRGQNVTFRCDPISEHNRLYWYRQTLGQGPEFLTYFQNEAQLEKSRLLSDRFSAERPKGSFSTLEIQRTEQGDSAMYLCASSPQEASREQYFGPGTRLTVT.

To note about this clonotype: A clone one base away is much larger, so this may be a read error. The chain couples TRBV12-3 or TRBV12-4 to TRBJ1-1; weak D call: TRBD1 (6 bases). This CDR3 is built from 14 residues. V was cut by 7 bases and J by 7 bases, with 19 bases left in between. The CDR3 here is CASTTEGVRDEAFF. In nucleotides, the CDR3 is TGTGCCAGCACTACTGAGGGGGTCAGGGATGAAGCTTTCTTT.

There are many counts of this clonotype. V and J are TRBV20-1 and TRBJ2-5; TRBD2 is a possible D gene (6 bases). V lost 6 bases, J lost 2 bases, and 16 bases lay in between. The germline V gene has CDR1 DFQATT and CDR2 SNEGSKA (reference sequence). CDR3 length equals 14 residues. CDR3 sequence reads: CSARDGTGQETQYF. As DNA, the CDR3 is TGCAGTGCCCGGGACGGGACTGGACAAGAGACCCAGTACTTC.

The CDR3 here is CASMSVTTNYGYTF. Written as DNA, the CDR3 is TGTGCCAGCATGTCCGTAACCACTAACTATGGCTACACCTTC. This rearrangement joins TRBV6-5 to TRBJ1-2; D gene ambiguous. The germline V gene has CDR1 MNHEY and CDR2 SVGAGI. The CDR3 contains 14 residues. V lost 7 bases and J 0 bases, leaving 12 bases between the germline ends.